The rows below give T cell receptor beta chains drawn from one sample of a study of blood T cell repertoires in COVID-19. TCRdb's table, derived via immunoSEQ multiplex PCR, lists solely in-frame clones and lacks some. The sample has 350,000 to 400,000 clones, around 89% seen once. Material: PBMCs or T cells enriched from blood (not recorded which). These receptor sequences come from a woman aged 30 to 39 with acute COVID-19. Each CDR3 is given with its conserved first and last residue. The D gene is left open where the match is weak. For some rows the clone size is stated as once, few or many, or as a class when expanded; others skip it.

.,TRBV12-3/TRBV12-4,10,TRBJ1-2,.,TGTGCCAGCAGCCTCGGGTACTACACCTTC,CASSLGYYTF
.,TRBV6-1,19,TRBJ2-2,TRBD2,TGTGCCAGCAGCGAAAGACCTCAAACCGGGACTAGCTATCGGGGGGAGCTGTTTTTT,CASSERPQTGTSYRGELFF
.,TRBV7-9,15,TRBJ2-5,TRBD2,TGTGCCAGCAGCCCCGCTAGCGGACACCAAGAGACCCAGTACTTC,CASSPASGHQETQYF
.,TRBV6-5,14,TRBJ2-6,.,TGTGCCATCGCTCAGGGGTCTGGGGCCAACGTCCTGACTTTC,CAIAQGSGANVLTF
.,TRBV7-6,12,TRBJ1-2,.,TGTGCCAGCGTGCTCCAGCGAGGTGGCTACACCTTC,CASVLQRGGYTF
.,TRBV19,14,TRBJ1-4,.,TGTGCCAGTTGCCAACTAGGAACTAATGAAAAACTGTTTTTT,CASCQLGTNEKLFF
.,TRBV11-3,12,TRBJ1-1,.,TGTGCCAGCAGCTTAGATTCGGGTCAGGCTTTCTTT,CASSLDSGQAFF
.,TRBV6-1,16,TRBJ2-7,TRBD1,TGTGCCAGCAGTGAAGCGGTAGCCCAGGGGGCCTACGAGCAGTACTTC,CASSEAVAQGAYEQYF
.,TRBV7-2,15,TRBJ2-2,.,TGTGCCAGCAGCTTTAACAGGGCGAACACCGGGGAGCTGTTTTTT,CASSFNRANTGELFF
.,TRBV5-8,15,TRBJ2-2,TRBD1,TGTGCCAGCAGCCGGGGACAGCTGAACACCGGGGAGCTGTTTTTT,CASSRGQLNTGELFF
.,TRBV6-5,15,TRBJ1-2,TRBD1,TGTGCCAGCAGCTTATCCACAGGGGGCTCGGTTGGCTACACCTTC,CASSLSTGGSVGYTF
.,TRBV7-3,16,TRBJ2-3,TRBD1,TGTGCCAGCAGCCCTGTTGCGGACAGGAGCACAGATACGCAGTATTTT,CASSPVADRSTDTQYF
.,TRBV7-3,14,TRBJ2-2,TRBD2,TGTGCCAGCAGCTTACTAGCGGGCACCGGGGAGCTGTTTTTT,CASSLLAGTGELFF
.,TRBV2,13,TRBJ2-4,.,TGTGCCAGCACCACCCAGGCCGACAACGTTCAGTACTTC,CASTTQADNVQYF
.,TRBV6-5,15,TRBJ2-7,.,TGTGCCAGCAGTTCCCACAGGGGACTCCTCTACGAGCAGTACTTC,CASSSHRGLLYEQYF
.,TRBV27,15,TRBJ2-7,TRBD2,TGTGCCAGCAGTTTCGGGCGGGGGGCTGTCAACGAGCAGTACTTC,CASSFGRGAVNEQYF
.,TRBV12-5,11,TRBJ2-7,.,TGTGCTAGTGGACGGGGCTACGAGCAGTACTTC,CASGRGYEQYF
.,TRBV6-2/TRBV6-3,12,TRBJ2-7,TRBD1,TGTGCCAGCAGCCAACAGGGGCGGGAGCAGTACTTC,CASSQQGREQYF
.,TRBV5-6,19,TRBJ2-3,TRBD2,TGTGCCAGCAGCTTGAAAACTAGCGGGGGGGCCCGAAGCACAGATACGCAGTATTTT,CASSLKTSGGARSTDTQYF
.,TRBV7-9,13,TRBJ1-1,TRBD1,TGTGCCACCCGGGACAGGGGGGGCTCTGAAGCTTTCTTT,CATRDRGGSEAFF
.,TRBV18,13,TRBJ1-1,.,TGTGCCAGCTTTCAGGGCGGGGGCACTGAAGCTTTCTTT,CASFQGGGTEAFF
.,TRBV3-1/TRBV3-2,16,TRBJ1-2,TRBD1,TGTGCCAGCAGCCAAGATTTGACAGGGGAGGGCTATGGCTACACCTTC,CASSQDLTGEGYGYTF
.,TRBV21-1,20,TRBJ1-5,.,TGTGCCAGCAGCAAAGCGCATTGTGTCTTGGGACAGGAGGAGAATCAGCCCCAGCATTTT,CASSKAHCVLGQEENQPQHF
.,TRBV12-3/TRBV12-4,11,TRBJ1-3,.,TGTGCCATCGGCTCTGGAAACACCATATATTTT,CAIGSGNTIYF
.,TRBV5-1,18,TRBJ2-4,TRBD1,TGCGCCAGCAGCCCAGAACGACAGGGGGCAGTGTCCAAAAACATTCAGTACTTC,CASSPERQGAVSKNIQYF
.,TRBV3-1/TRBV3-2,16,TRBJ1-6,.,TGTGCCAGCAGCCAAGAGCGGCGCCAGAATAATTCACCCCTCCACTTT,CASSQERRQNNSPLHF
.,TRBV19,14,TRBJ1-4,TRBD1,TGTGCCAGTAGTATGGGGGACAGCCGAAAGGAACTGTTTTTT,CASSMGDSRKELFF
.,TRBV12-3/TRBV12-4,11,TRBJ1-2,.,TGTGCCAGCAGTTTGGGGGGTGGCTACACCTTC,CASSLGGGYTF
.,TRBV7-3,14,TRBJ2-3,.,TGTGCCAGCAGCCTAACCGGGACTTTAGATACGCAGTATTTT,CASSLTGTLDTQYF
.,TRBV5-1,16,TRBJ2-2,TRBD1,TGCGCCAGCAGCTTGGCCTCGGACAGGAAGTCCGGGGAGCTGTTTTTT,CASSLASDRKSGELFF
.,TRBV3-1/TRBV3-2,19,TRBJ2-3,TRBD2,TGTGCCAGCAGCCAAGATTTTGCCGGAGGCGGGGGACTCCGGTATACGCAGTATTTT,CASSQDFAGGGGLRYTQYF
.,TRBV3-1/TRBV3-2,14,TRBJ1-1,.,TGTGCCAGCTCAGTGGCGGCCGGGGACACTGAAGCTTTCTTT,CASSVAAGDTEAFF
once,TRBV7-9,13,TRBJ2-7,.,TGTGCCAGCAGCTTAAAAACAGTGTACGAGCAGTACTTC,CASSLKTVYEQYF
.,TRBV7-2,15,TRBJ1-1,.,TGTGCCAGCAGCTCCCGCCCGACTCTGAACACTGAAGCTTTCTTT,CASSSRPTLNTEAFF
.,TRBV10-3,15,TRBJ1-1,TRBD1,TGTGCCATCAAGGCAGGGGGTCGTCGGAACACTGAAGCTTTCTTT,CAIKAGGRRNTEAFF
.,TRBV5-5,15,TRBJ2-7,TRBD1,TGTGCCAGCAGCTTCTATTCAGGGGGCAGGTACGAGCAGTACTTC,CASSFYSGGRYEQYF
.,TRBV2,15,TRBJ2-7,.,TGTGCCAGCAGTGATCTTGGGACAACCACCTACGAGCAGTACTTC,CASSDLGTTTYEQYF
.,TRBV19,14,TRBJ2-3,.,TGTGCCAGTAGAACTACTGTCAACACAGATACGCAGTATTTT,CASRTTVNTDTQYF
.,TRBV24-1,16,TRBJ2-4,TRBD1,TGTGCCACCAGCGAAAGACAGGGTATAGCCAAAAACATTCAGTACTTC,CATSERQGIAKNIQYF
.,TRBV13,15,TRBJ2-7,TRBD2,TGTGCCAGCAGCTTTTATAGCGGGGGTTCTAACGAGCAGTACTTC,CASSFYSGGSNEQYF
.,TRBV6-6,18,TRBJ2-2,TRBD1,TGTGCCAGCAGTCCCGGGACAGTGACTCTTTCGAACACCGGGGAGCTGTTTTTT,CASSPGTVTLSNTGELFF
.,TRBV5-1,16,TRBJ2-7,TRBD1,TGCGCCAGCAGCTTACGACCAGGACCTACAGGGGGGGAGCAGTACTTC,CASSLRPGPTGGEQYF
.,TRBV30,12,TRBJ2-5,TRBD1,TGTGCCTGCACAGGGGACGGGGAGACCCAGTACTTC,CACTGDGETQYF
.,TRBV7-6,15,TRBJ2-1,TRBD1,TGTGCCAGCAGCTATAGGACAGGGGCGGAATCTGAGCAGTTCTTC,CASSYRTGAESEQFF
many,TRBV27,15,TRBJ1-4,TRBD1,TGTGCCAGCAGACCGGGGACAGGGGGTAATGAAAAACTGTTTTTT,CASRPGTGGNEKLFF
few,TRBV7-3,15,TRBJ2-7,TRBD2,TGTGCCAGCAGCCTAGCGGGGGGACTGAACTACGAGCAGTACTTC,CASSLAGGLNYEQYF
.,TRBV19,17,TRBJ1-4,.,TGTGCCAGTAGCCAAACGGTGGGAGGGGCAACTAATGAAAAACTGTTTTTT,CASSQTVGGATNEKLFF
.,TRBV28,15,TRBJ1-5,TRBD1,TGTGCCAGCAGACCGACAGGGGGCAACAATCAGCCCCAGCATTTT,CASRPTGGNNQPQHF
.,TRBV6-6,16,TRBJ2-7,TRBD2,TGTGCCAGCAGTCGTCGAGGAGGCGGGGGGGCAGGGGAGCAGTACTTC,CASSRRGGGGAGEQYF
.,TRBV28,11,TRBJ1-1,.,TGTGCCAGCAGCTGGAACACTGAAGCTTTCTTT,CASSWNTEAFF